These T cell receptor beta chains were read from a single sample in a study of T cell responses to AZD1222 COVID-19 vaccine. TCRdb's table, derived via immunoSEQ multiplex PCR, lists solely in-frame clones and lacks some. This table has 150,000 to 170,000 clones, around 89% appearing once. Material: peripheral blood, obtained on day 0 of AZD1222 vaccination. The source is an adult in good health. The conserved cysteine and the conserved F or W are not part of the CDR3 here.

cdr3_length: 13
v_call: TRBV4-3
cdr3_aa: ASSQDWGAHTEAF

cdr3_length: 12
v_call: TRBV6-5
cdr3_aa: ASTPARAGQGYT

cdr3_length: 13
v_call: TRBV4-3
cdr3_aa: ASSQAGKGDSPLH

cdr3_length: 13
v_call: TRBV4-3
cdr3_aa: ASSQDTNRGREAF

cdr3_length: 12
v_call: TRBV7-2
cdr3_aa: ASSLASTYNEQF

cdr3_length: 12
v_call: TRBV9
cdr3_aa: ASSVVSGGDTQY

cdr3_length: 10
v_call: TRBV12-3/TRBV12-4
cdr3_aa: AMGRGNSPLH

cdr3_length: 15
v_call: TRBV11-2
cdr3_aa: ASRFPGQGSGANVLT

cdr3_length: 13
v_call: TRBV6-2/TRBV6-3
cdr3_aa: ASSYGAGGRNEQF

cdr3_length: 10
v_call: TRBV2
cdr3_aa: ASSDGYTEAF

cdr3_length: 14
v_call: TRBV6-1
cdr3_aa: ASSESPGPTTEKLF

cdr3_length: 14
v_call: TRBV19
cdr3_aa: ASTSEGRSYTGELF

cdr3_length: 10
v_call: TRBV18
cdr3_aa: ASSPASYEQY

cdr3_length: 14
v_call: TRBV15
cdr3_aa: ATSRDPGQNTGELF

cdr3_length: 12
v_call: TRBV18
cdr3_aa: ASSPQQGVQPQH

cdr3_length: 12
v_call: TRBV11-3
cdr3_aa: ASTLVRLNTEAF

cdr3_length: 12
v_call: TRBV7-2
cdr3_aa: ASSFGTANTEAF

cdr3_length: 17
v_call: TRBV6-2/TRBV6-3
cdr3_aa: ASSYSRIRKSSYNSPLH

cdr3_length: 9
v_call: TRBV2
cdr3_aa: ASSPGSQQF

cdr3_length: 12
v_call: TRBV6-2/TRBV6-3
cdr3_aa: ASSYGAGRPEAF

cdr3_length: 10
v_call: TRBV11-3
cdr3_aa: ASSSSNNEQF

cdr3_length: 10
v_call: TRBV28
cdr3_aa: ASSSPTDTQY

cdr3_length: 10
v_call: TRBV4-3
cdr3_aa: ASSQERGEQF

cdr3_length: 12
v_call: TRBV19
cdr3_aa: ASSQGGPNQPQH

cdr3_length: 14
v_call: TRBV11-3
cdr3_aa: ASSPLEGQGSQPQH